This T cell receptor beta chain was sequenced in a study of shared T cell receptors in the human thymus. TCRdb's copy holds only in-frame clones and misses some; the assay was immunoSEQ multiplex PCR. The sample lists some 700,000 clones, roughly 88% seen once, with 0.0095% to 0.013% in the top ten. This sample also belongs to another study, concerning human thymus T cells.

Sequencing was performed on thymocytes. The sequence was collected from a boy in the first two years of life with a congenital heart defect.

Written as DNA, the CDR3 is TGCAGCGCCGACAGGTTTGGGGACTATGGCTACACCTTC. As protein: CSADRFGDYGYTF. The V and J genes are TRBV29-1 and TRBJ1-2; D might be TRBD1 (6 bases). V lost 7 bases and J lost 3, with 15 bases in between. This CDR3 is 13 amino acids long. Germline-derived CDR1 and CDR2 are SQVTM and ANQGSEA.